This T cell receptor beta chain was observed in a study of technical replicates of blood from a few donors. Trimming cost V 7 bases and J 7 bases; bases outside gene matches: 5. The CDR3 totals 14 residues. The germline gives CDR1 MDHEN, CDR2 SYDVKM. The assay was immunoSEQ multiplex PCR, and TCRdb's table has in-frame clones only and misses some. The table includes more than 55,000 clones, 92% detected once. The origin of this receptor is a human donor in good health. The chain combines TRBV28 with TRBJ2-1, with 12 positions matching TRBD2. The specimen sequenced was T cells isolated from PBMCs. CDR3 residues: CASKRLAGVNEQFF. The CDR3 region has the DNA TGTGCCAGCAAGAGACTAGCGGGAGTAAATGAGCAGTTCTTC. The full variable domain, its missing parts supplied by reference TRBV28 and TRBJ2-1, is DVKVTQSSRYLVKRTGEKVFLECVQDMDHENMFWYRQDPGLGLRLIYFSYDVKMKEKGDIPEGYSVSREKKERFSLILESASTNQTSMYLCASKRLAGVNEQFFGPGTRLTVL.